These 21 T cell receptor beta chains were all obtained from the same sample, sequenced in a study of cytomegalovirus exposure and HLA in healthy donors. Primers for the PCR totalled 60 Vbeta and 13 Jbeta. Profiled with immunoSEQ multiplex PCR; TCRdb holds only in-frame clones, not every one. Seen here are more than 80,000 clones, more than 65% observed once, and the top ten hold 7.5% to 9.5%. Sequenced sample: PBMCs. Source of these receptors: a human donor in good health.

This clone was counted only a few times. The chain is built from TRBV6-5 and TRBJ2-5; the match to TRBD1 covers 7 bases. The DNA end favors TRBJ2-7, so the J call may be wrong. The CDR3 sequence is 15 residues long. Germline CDR1 is MNHEY and CDR2 is SVGAGI. The CDR3 DNA sequence: TGTGCCAGCAGTTACCGGGACAGAGGTACCTACGAGCAGTACTTC. Its protein product is CASSYRDRGTYEQYF.

The chain has TRBV5-4 and TRBJ1-1, with D uncertain. Germline CDR1 SGHNT, CDR2 YYREEE (reference sequence). Trimming left V 6 bases short and J 6 bases short, with 18 bases between. The CDR3 totals 14 residues. The CDR3 reads CASTGPGTRAEAFF. CDR3 sequence (DNA): TGTGCCAGCACGGGCCCGGGAACGCGGGCTGAAGCTTTCTTT.

This rearrangement joins TRBV5-1 to TRBJ2-2, with 8 bases identical to TRBD1. V gave up 4 bases and J gave up 5 bases; unmatched junction bases: 7. CDR3 length: 15 residues. Germline CDR1 reads SGHRS; CDR2 reads YFSETQ. Here the CDR3 DNA reads TGCGCCAGCAGCCCGGCGGACAGGGCAACCGGGGAGCTGTTTTTT. Translation: CASSPADRATGELFF.

The V gene is TRBV6-1, the J gene TRBJ2-1, with 11 bases that match TRBD1. The CDR3 totals 15 residues. CDR1 is MNHNS, CDR2 SASEGT, per germline. J gave up 8 bases and V 0 bases, and 3 bases lay outside the gene matches. For the CDR3, the DNA is TGTGCCAGCAGTGAAGCGGGGGACAGGGGGGATGAGCAGTTCTTC. It yields the protein CASSEAGDRGDEQFF.

This chain links TRBV30 with TRBJ2-5; 7 bases are a match to TRBD1. The J call may be in error: the DNA end matches TRBJ2-7 better. The CDR3 totals 12 residues. Germline V CDR1 and CDR2: GTSNPN, SVGIG (reference sequence). The CDR3 DNA reads as TGTGCCTGGACGACAGGGACCTACGAGCAGTACTTC. Translation: CAWTTGTYEQYF.

Only one count was recorded for this clone. The genes are TRBV4-2 and TRBJ2-1; TRBD2 agrees at 9 bases. This CDR3 comprises 16 residues. In germline, CDR1 is LGHNA, CDR2 YNFKEQ. V was pared by 0 bases and J by 5 bases, with 5 bases of the junction left unmatched. The CDR3 spells CASSQDNSGGNNEQFF. The CDR3 bases are TGTGCCAGCAGCCAAGACAATAGCGGGGGTAACAATGAGCAGTTCTTC.

Regarding this clone: The same CDR3 is also encoded by other DNA sequences in this sample. The V and J genes are TRBV30 and TRBJ1-1; D unresolved. The CDR3 extends over 12 amino acids. The germline gives CDR1 GTSNPN, CDR2 SVGIG (reference sequence). V was clipped by 0 bases and J by 4 bases, with 6 bases between them. CDR3 coding DNA: TGTGCCTGGAGTGTACTCGGCACTGAAGCTTTCTTT. Encoded protein: CAWSVLGTEAFF. The entire variable domain, with the rest obtained from reference TRBV30 and TRBJ1-1, is as follows: SQTIHQWPATLVQPVGSPLSLECTVEGTSNPNLYWYRQAAGRGLQLLFYSVGIGQISSEVPQNLSASRPQDRQFILSSKKLLLSDSGFYLCAWSVLGTEAFFGQGTRLTVV.

V usage is TRBV7-6 and J usage is TRBJ2-7; 7 positions agree with TRBD2. The V gene's germline CDR1 is SGHVS and CDR2 FNYEAQ. After removal of 5 bases from V and 0 bases from J, the junction contained 7 bases not matched to a gene. The CDR3 loop spans 15 amino acids. The CDR3 is CASSLSGGSSYEQYF. The CDR3 DNA sequence: TGTGCCAGCAGCCTGAGCGGCGGGAGCTCCTACGAGCAGTACTTC.

CDR3 sequence reads: CASSQGTGPRTEAFF. CDR3 nucleotide sequence: TGTGCCAGCAGCCAAGGGACAGGGCCGAGAACTGAAGCTTTCTTT. The chain uses TRBV6-5 and TRBJ1-1, with 9 bases fitting TRBD1. Germline-derived CDR1 and CDR2 are MNHEY and SVGAGI. The CDR3 runs 15 residues. J gave up 5 bases and V 6 bases, and 10 bases lay outside the gene matches.

V is TRBV2 and J is TRBJ2-1, with 8 positions matching TRBD1. This CDR3 contains 13 residues. The V and J ends lost 5 bases and 8 bases, in that order; junction bases with no gene match: 5. The germline V gene encodes CDR1 SNHLY and CDR2 FYNNEI. Written as DNA, the CDR3 is TGTGCCAGCAGTCGGACAGGGCCCCATGAGCAGTTCTTC. This translates into CASSRTGPHEQFF.

The chain uses TRBV18 and TRBJ1-1, with D perhaps TRBD1 (6 bases). The CDR3 has 15 residues. Germline CDR1 KGHSH, CDR2 LQKENI. V lost 5 bases and J 2 bases, leaving 15 bases between the germline ends. In DNA, the CDR3 is TGTGCCAGCTCAACCGGACAGAACGGAAACACTGAAGCTTTCTTT. Translated: CASSTGQNGNTEAFF.

In this sample, this clone turned up once. The V and J genes are TRBV15 and TRBJ2-5, with D maybe TRBD1 (5 bases). This CDR3 has 15 residues. Germline V lookup: CDR1 LNHNV, CDR2 YYDKDF (reference sequence). V lost 0 bases, J lost 4 bases, and 12 bases lay in between. CDR3 in DNA: TGTGCCACCAGCAGAGATAGGGCAGGGTCAGAGACCCAGTACTTC. Its protein product is CATSRDRAGSETQYF.

The rearrangement links TRBV6-6 to TRBJ2-3; TRBD2 aligns across 7 bases. The V gene end was trimmed by 6 bases and the J gene end by 0 bases; junction bases not matched to a gene: 6. The CDR3 extends over 15 amino acids. Germline CDR1 is MNHNY and CDR2 is SVGAGI (reference sequence). For the CDR3, the DNA is TGTGCCAGCAGCCCTAGCGGAGCTAGCACAGATACGCAGTATTTT. Residues: CASSPSGASTDTQYF.

The genes are TRBV5-1 and TRBJ1-1, with D maybe TRBD1 (6 bases). Trimming took 1 base from V and 1 from J, leaving 11 bases between them. Germline CDR1 and CDR2: SGHRS and YFSETQ. The CDR3 is made up of 15 amino acids. The CDR3 sequence: CASSLSGGANTEAFF. In DNA, the CDR3 is TGCGCCAGCAGCTTGTCCGGGGGGGCGAACACTGAAGCTTTCTTT.

V is TRBV5-1 and J is TRBJ2-1; 14 positions agree with TRBD2. Germline V CDR1 and CDR2: SGHRS, YFSETQ. The CDR3 sequence is 16 residues long. V gave up 4 bases and J gave up 8 bases; unmatched junction bases: 8. CDR3 in DNA: TGCGCCAGCAGCGTGGGGGGACTAGCGGGAGTTGATGAGCAGTTCTTC. Amino acid sequence: CASSVGGLAGVDEQFF.

This rearrangement joins TRBV5-4 to TRBJ2-3, with 8 bases fitting TRBD2. Trimming took 4 bases from V and 8 from J; bases not matched to a gene: 18. Germline lookup yields CDR1 SGHNT and CDR2 YYREEE (reference sequence). This CDR3 is built from 17 residues. The CDR3 loop reads CASSVGPRGAGVGTQYF. The CDR3 nucleotides are TGTGCCAGCAGCGTAGGCCCCCGGGGAGCGGGGGTGGGTACGCAGTATTTT. Drawing the rest from reference TRBV5-4 and TRBJ2-3, the complete variable domain is ETGVTQSPTHLIKTRGQQVTLRCSSQSGHNTVSWYQQALGQGPQFIFQYYREEENGRGNFPPRFSGLQFPNYSSELNVNALELDDSALYLCASSVGPRGAGVGTQYFGPGTRLTVL.

The chain couples TRBV7-6 to TRBJ2-5; TRBD1 agrees at 8 bases. J lost 2 bases, V lost 7 bases, and 9 bases had no gene match. CDR1 and CDR2 from the germline V gene are SGHVS and FNYEAQ. The CDR3 covers 15 residues. Here the CDR3 reads CASTPDRGWQETQYF. For the CDR3, the DNA is TGTGCCAGCACCCCCGACAGGGGCTGGCAAGAGACCCAGTACTTC. The full variable domain, completed using reference TRBV7-6 and TRBJ2-5, is GAGVSQSPRYKVTKRGQDVALRCDPISGHVSLYWYRQALGQGPEFLTYFNYEAQQDKSGLPNDRFSAERPEGSISTLTIQRTEQRDSAMYRCASTPDRGWQETQYFGPGTRLLVL.

Concerning this clone itself: Other DNA sequences in this sample translate to the same CDR3. The genes are TRBV20-1 and TRBJ1-1; D might be TRBD1 (6 bases). Germline V gene data show CDR1 as DFQATT and CDR2 as SNEGSKA (reference sequence). This CDR3 comprises 11 residues. Trimming shortened V by 3 bases and J by 7 bases, and 9 bases separated the two germline ends. This CDR3 is CSASSRGEAFF. In DNA form, the CDR3 reads TGCAGTGCTAGTTCCAGGGGTGAAGCTTTCTTT.

The rearrangement links TRBV5-6 to TRBJ2-1; 10 bases match TRBD2. V lost 2 bases and J lost 6; bases outside the gene matches: 8. Looked up from germline, CDR1 is SGHDT and CDR2 is YYEEEE. The CDR3 loop spans 16 amino acids. The CDR3 sequence is CASSFLDLAGANEQFF. Written as DNA, the CDR3 is TGTGCCAGCAGCTTTCTCGATCTAGCGGGGGCCAATGAGCAGTTCTTC. The whole variable domain, remainder taken from reference TRBV5-6 and TRBJ2-1, is DAGVTQSPTHLIKTRGQQVTLRCSPKSGHDTVSWYQQALGQGPQFIFQYYEEEERQRGNFPDRFSGHQFPNYSSELNVNALLLGDSALYLCASSFLDLAGANEQFFGPGTRLTVL.

The V and J genes are TRBV5-4 and TRBJ2-7; TRBD1 agrees at 10 bases. This CDR3 spans 15 amino acids. V gave up 5 bases and J gave up 3 bases; unmatched junction bases: 8. Germline CDR1 reads SGHNT; CDR2 reads YYREEE (reference sequence). CDR3 nucleotide sequence: TGTGCCAGCAGTTACCCGGGACAGGGGATCTACGAGCAGTACTTC. It encodes CASSYPGQGIYEQYF.

The chain combines TRBV6-1 with TRBJ2-7; 8 bases fit TRBD1. Unmatched junction bases numbered 4, after V lost 6 bases and J lost 0 bases. CDR3 length equals 14 residues. Per germline, CDR1 MNHNS and CDR2 SASEGT. The CDR3 coding sequence is TGTGCCAGCAGGATGGACAGGGACTCCTACGAGCAGTACTTC. This gives the protein CASRMDRDSYEQYF.